Below, 21 T cell receptor beta chains from the same sample are listed, as sequenced in a study of identifying expanded T cells in peripheral blood. Assay used: immunoSEQ multiplex PCR; TCRdb lists only in-frame clones, some missing. The sample has roughly 63,000 clones; over 75% are singletons. The sample comprised blood. These receptors all come from a person aged 18 to 75 in good health.

This clone was picked up a small number of times. The chain couples TRBV9 to TRBJ1-6; the D gene is possibly TRBD1 (5 bases). V gave up 0 bases and J gave up 7 bases, with 11 bases separating them. The CDR3 totals 15 residues. Looked up from germline, CDR1 is SGDLS and CDR2 is YYNGEE. The CDR3: CASSVESGINSPLHF. CDR3 DNA sequence: TGTGCCAGCAGCGTAGAGTCAGGGATAAATTCACCCCTCCACTTT.

This sequence joins TRBV5-6 and TRBJ2-1; TRBD2 aligns across 8 bases. The CDR3 is 15 amino acids. Per germline, CDR1 SGHDT and CDR2 YYEEEE. J lost 8 bases, V lost 3 bases, and 10 bases had no gene match. For the CDR3, the DNA is TGTGCCAGCAGCTCTGTAGCTAGCGGGTCCCATGAGCAGTTCTTC. Translation gives CASSSVASGSHEQFF. The full variable domain, in which reference TRBV5-6 and TRBJ2-1 provide the parts outside the CDR3, is DAGVTQSPTHLIKTRGQQVTLRCSPKSGHDTVSWYQQALGQGPQFIFQYYEEEERQRGNFPDRFSGHQFPNYSSELNVNALLLGDSALYLCASSSVASGSHEQFFGPGTRLTVL.

This clone has a single count. The J gene is TRBJ2-7, the V gene TRBV20-1; the match to TRBD1 covers 7 bases. The CDR3 loop spans 11 amino acids. Germline values: CDR1 DFQATT, CDR2 SNEGSKA (reference sequence). The junction had 7 bases not matched to a gene; V was cut back by 7 bases and J by 7 bases. In nucleotides, the CDR3 is TGCAGTGAAGAGGGGGCGAGGGAGCAGTACTTC. Translation: CSEEGAREQYF.

This sequence joins TRBV7-9 and TRBJ1-4, with a tentative D call TRBD1 (5 bases). Germline loops: CDR1 SEHNR, CDR2 FQNEAQ (reference sequence). The V and J ends lost 5 bases and 4 bases respectively, with 11 bases between them. This CDR3 contains 14 residues. CDR3 region: CASSLRQSNEKLFF. CDR3 DNA sequence: TGTGCCAGCAGCCTTCGACAGAGTAATGAAAAACTGTTTTTT.

The gene calls are TRBV19 and TRBJ2-1; 9 bases are shared with TRBD2. The CDR3 extends over 15 amino acids. Germline assignment: CDR1 LNHDA and CDR2 SQIVND (reference sequence). With 2 bases clipped from V and 6 bases from J, the junction kept 5 bases outside the gene matches. CDR3 loop: CASSIKVSGSNEQFF. CDR3 sequence (DNA): TGTGCCAGTAGTATAAAGGTTAGCGGGAGCAATGAGCAGTTCTTC.

V is TRBV11-2 and J is TRBJ2-5; D is unclear. Germline loops: CDR1 SGHAT, CDR2 FQNNGV. The germline V and J ends were trimmed by 0 bases and 7 bases, with 6 bases remaining between them. The CDR3 spans 12 residues. The CDR3 sequence is CASSLEAATQYF. In DNA form, the CDR3 reads TGTGCCAGCAGCTTAGAAGCCGCGACCCAGTACTTC.

The chain carries TRBV27 and TRBJ2-7; 10 bases align to TRBD2. The CDR3 has 15 residues. Germline CDR1 is MNHEY and CDR2 is SMNVEV (reference sequence). The ends lost 3 bases at V and 3 bases at J; junction bases unmatched: 5. This chain's CDR3 is CASSLTASGSYEQYF. CDR3 coding DNA: TGTGCCAGCAGTTTGACGGCTAGCGGGAGCTACGAGCAGTACTTC.

The rearrangement uses TRBV18 and TRBJ2-7, with 10 bases aligning to TRBD1. Losses at the gene ends were 6 bases for V and 5 bases for J; bases not matched to a gene: 7. CDR3 length: 14 residues. In germline, CDR1 is KGHSH, CDR2 LQKENI. The CDR3 DNA sequence: TGTGCCAGCTCTCAGGGACAGGGGCAGGACGAGCAGTACTTC. Its protein is CASSQGQGQDEQYF.

The chain links TRBV7-2 to TRBJ1-1; no reliable D call. The germline V gene has CDR1 SGHTA and CDR2 FQGNSA. The CDR3 has 11 residues. V was pared by 6 bases and J by 1 base, with 3 bases between. As DNA, the CDR3 is TGTGCCAGCAGGAAGAACACTGAAGCTTTCTTT. Its protein is CASRKNTEAFF.

The gene calls are TRBV19 and TRBJ2-6; 7 positions agree with TRBD2. The V gene's germline CDR1 is LNHDA and CDR2 SQIVND (reference sequence). With 7 bases clipped from V and 2 bases from J, the junction kept 5 bases outside the gene matches. CDR3 size: 15 residues. CDR3 bases: TGTGCCAGTAAGGTGGGAGGGCCTGGGGCCAACGTCCTGACTTTC. Protein product: CASKVGGPGANVLTF.

The chain uses TRBV21-1 and TRBJ2-1; the table's D call TRBD1 went unverified against the DNA. TRBV21-1 is tagged as a pseudogene. This CDR3 is built from 16 residues. The CDR3 region has the DNA TGTGCCAGCCACGCAACTAATCTCAGGGGGGAGGAGGAGCAGTTCTTC. Translation gives CASHATNLRGEEEQFF.

Within the sample, this clone is medium-sized. The rearrangement joins TRBV30 to TRBJ2-1; D unclear. The CDR3 sequence is 12 residues long. The V gene's germline CDR1 is GTSNPN and CDR2 SVGIG (reference sequence). V was clipped by 0 bases and J by 5 bases, with 5 bases between them. The CDR3 DNA follows: TGTGCCTGGAGTGTCGGAGACAATGAGCAGTTCTTC. Encoded protein: CAWSVGDNEQFF. The variable domain in full, completed from reference TRBV30 and TRBJ2-1, reads SQTIHQWPATLVQPVGSPLSLECTVEGTSNPNLYWYRQAAGRGLQLLFYSVGIGQISSEVPQNLSASRPQDRQFILSSKKLLLSDSGFYLCAWSVGDNEQFFGPGTRLTVL.

The chain joins TRBV5-4 to TRBJ2-5; the D is unclear. Trimming took off 0 bases at V and 3 bases at J, with 6 bases between the two ends. The germline CDR1 and CDR2 sequences are SGHNT and YYREEE (reference sequence). The CDR3 has 13 residues. The CDR3 loop reads CASSLDLEETQYF. In DNA, the CDR3 is TGTGCCAGCAGCTTGGATCTAGAAGAGACCCAGTACTTC.

The rearrangement uses TRBV9 and TRBJ1-2; no reliable D call. Germline V gene lookup returns CDR1 SGDLS and CDR2 YYNGEE. The V and J ends lost 0 bases and 7 bases respectively, with 13 bases between them. The CDR3 is made up of 14 amino acids. DNA for the CDR3: TGTGCCAGCAGCGTAGATGGAGGGTTGGGTGGCTACACCTTC. Its protein product is CASSVDGGLGGYTF. The variable domain in full, completed from reference TRBV9 and TRBJ1-2, reads DSGVTQTPKHLITATGQRVTLRCSPRSGDLSVYWYQQSLDQGLQFLIQYYNGEERAKGNILERFSAQQFPDLHSELNLSSLELGDSALYFCASSVDGGLGGYTFGSGTRLTVV.

The chain couples TRBV5-1 to TRBJ2-3; 7 nucleotides agree with TRBD2. The CDR3 has 17 residues. Germline CDR1 is SGHRS and CDR2 is YFSETQ. J lost 1 base, V lost 4 bases, and 12 bases had no gene match. The CDR3 bases are TGCGCCAGCAGCCTCTCGCCTTCGGGGGGAGGCACAGATACGCAGTATTTT. Residues: CASSLSPSGGGTDTQYF.

The V and J genes are TRBV6-5 and TRBJ1-6; D call uncertain. The CDR3 consists of 13 residues. The V gene's germline CDR1 is MNHEY and CDR2 SVGAGI. V lost 5 bases and J lost 7, with 9 bases in between. The CDR3 coding sequence is TGTGCCAGCAGTGATTCCCAGAATTCACCCCTCCACTTT. It yields the protein CASSDSQNSPLHF.

This clone was picked up one time. CDR3 in DNA: TGTGCCAGCAGCGCTCCCGGGAGGGACGAGCAGTACTTC. Amino acids: CASSAPGRDEQYF. This chain joins TRBV7-9 and TRBJ2-7, with 8 nucleotides matching TRBD2. Trimming removed 5 bases from V and 5 bases from J; junction bases left unmatched: 5. The V gene's germline CDR1 is SEHNR and CDR2 FQNEAQ (reference sequence). CDR3 size: 13 residues.

The V call is TRBV4-3, the J call TRBJ2-2; D call uncertain. Germline CDR1 and CDR2: LGHNA and YSLEER. The CDR3 has 13 residues. The V end was cut by 1 base, the J end by 6 bases, with 6 bases between. The CDR3, as DNA: TGCGCCAGCAGCCAAGCTAAGGCCGGGGAGCTGTTTTTT. Amino acids: CASSQAKAGELFF.

The CDR3 DNA sequence: TGTGCCAGCAGACCCGGGACAGAAGGAATCGCGGGCTACACCTTC. It specifies CASRPGTEGIAGYTF. This chain joins TRBV5-4 and TRBJ1-2, with 7 nucleotides matching TRBD1. The CDR3 contains 15 residues. J gave up 8 bases and V 5 bases, and 15 bases lay outside the gene matches. Germline CDR1 SGHNT, CDR2 YYREEE (reference sequence).

Only a few counts were recorded for this clone. The chain has TRBV2 and TRBJ2-5; TRBD1 matches at 8 bases. Trimming took 5 bases from V and 2 from J; bases not matched to a gene: 4. Germline lookup yields CDR1 SNHLY and CDR2 FYNNEI. The CDR3 is 14 residues long. CDR3 loop: CASSSQGGQETQYF. For the CDR3, the DNA is TGTGCCAGCAGTTCACAGGGGGGACAAGAGACCCAGTACTTC.

This clone has only one observation. This sequence joins TRBV27 and TRBJ1-5; 7 nucleotides line up with TRBD1. Germline-derived CDR1 and CDR2 are MNHEY and SMNVEV (reference sequence). Trimming at V came to 6 bases and at J to 1 base, leaving 15 bases not matched to a gene. There are 18 residues in the CDR3. The CDR3 nucleotides read TGTGCCAGCAGATCACAGACAGGGACTATGGGAAGCAATCAGCCCCAGCATTTT. This gives the protein CASRSQTGTMGSNQPQHF.